This TCR beta chain appears in the sequencing data of a study of radiotherapy plus CTLA-4 blockade in lung cancer. Points from the study as a whole: Alongside interferon-beta, early blood T cell clone dynamics were reportedly the best predictor of response. Blood saw expansion of tumor-derived TCR clones after radiotherapy plus ipilimumab.

The method was immunoSEQ multiplex PCR; TCRdb's version includes in-frame clones alone and lacks a portion of them. The sample has fewer than 65,000 clones, approximately 82% seen once. There are 16 residues in the CDR3. The junction had 11 bases not matched to a gene; V was cut back by 4 bases and J by 5 bases. Germline-derived CDR1 and CDR2 are SGHTA and FQGNSA. A word on this clone: The target antigen is unknown.

The rearrangement links TRBV7-2 to TRBJ2-3; 8 bases match TRBD2. The sequencing here drew on peripheral blood, taken from a patient treated with radiotherapy plus ipilimumab. The clonotype was recovered from a human donor with non-small cell lung cancer whose response to radiotherapy plus ipilimumab could not be evaluated. CDR3 sequence reads: CASSSRLAGREDTQYF. CDR3 DNA: TGTGCCAGCAGCTCCAGATTAGCGGGGCGGGAAGATACGCAGTATTTT.